Listed here are 8 T cell receptor beta chains from one sample, sequenced in a study of shared clonotypes between healthy human individuals. Data came from immunoSEQ multiplex PCR; TCRdb stores just in-frame clones and leaves some out. Among 2 million to 2.5 million clones listed, roughly 95% were seen once. Sequencing was performed on naive CD4+ T cells sorted from blood. Described subset: CD45RA+ positively selected. These TCRs come from a man younger than 35 in good health.

Turning to this clone: In the same sample, other DNA sequences code for this CDR3. The rearrangement uses TRBV30 and TRBJ2-2, with D tentatively TRBD1 or TRBD2 (5 bases each). The CDR3 extends over 13 amino acids. Germline lookup yields CDR1 GTSNPN and CDR2 SVGIG (reference sequence). The ends were cut back, 3 bases at V and 4 bases at J, with 9 bases in the middle. The CDR3 protein is CAWRRGSTGELFF. CDR3 in DNA: TGTGCCTGGAGGAGGGGCAGCACCGGGGAGCTGTTTTTT.

The J gene is TRBJ2-7, the V gene TRBV10-2; 11 bases agree with TRBD2. Looked up from germline, CDR1 is WSHSY and CDR2 is SAAADI. CDR3 length equals 17 residues. With 3 bases clipped from V and 2 bases from J, the junction kept 9 bases outside the gene matches. In nucleotides, the CDR3 is TGCGCCAGCAGTGATAGCGGGAGGGCCTCTAAAACCTACGAGCAGTACTTC. This encodes CASSDSGRASKTYEQYF.

The rearrangement uses TRBV11-2 and TRBJ2-7, with 9 bases matching TRBD2. The CDR3 is 12 residues long. From germline, CDR1 is SGHAT and CDR2 FQNNGV. V was clipped by 3 bases and J by 7 bases; unmatched bases: 1. CDR3 in amino acids: CASSFGLAEQYF. The CDR3 DNA sequence: TGTGCCAGCAGCTTCGGACTAGCGGAGCAGTACTTC.

The genes are TRBV2 and TRBJ2-7, with TRBD1 matching 11 bases. From germline, CDR1 is SNHLY and CDR2 FYNNEI. V shed 8 bases, J shed 6 bases, and the junction held 6 bases outside the gene matches. The CDR3 spans 13 residues. The chain's CDR3 is CASCWTGGVEQYF. CDR3 nucleotides: TGTGCCAGCTGCTGGACAGGGGGCGTCGAGCAGTACTTC.

The J gene is TRBJ2-5, the V gene TRBV4-1; D unresolved. V was shortened by 0 bases and J by 3 bases, with 8 bases between the two germline ends. The germline V gene encodes CDR1 MGHRA and CDR2 YSYEKL. This CDR3 has 14 amino acids. The CDR3 spells CASSQEALEETQYF. Written as DNA, the CDR3 is TGCGCCAGCAGCCAAGAAGCTCTCGAAGAGACCCAGTACTTC.

The V and J genes are TRBV7-9 and TRBJ2-7; TRBD1 aligns across 11 bases. V shed 1 base and J 5 bases; nucleotides not matched to a gene: 7. This CDR3 has 16 amino acids. From germline, CDR1 is SEHNR and CDR2 FQNEAQ (reference sequence). CDR3 amino acids: CASSLGAGQGANEQYF. In DNA, the CDR3 is TGTGCCAGCAGCTTAGGGGCAGGACAGGGGGCGAACGAGCAGTACTTC. Drawing the rest from reference TRBV7-9 and TRBJ2-7, the complete variable domain is DTGVSQNPRHKITKRGQNVTFRCDPISEHNRLYWYRQTLGQGPEFLTYFQNEAQLEKSRLLSDRFSAERPKGSFSTLEIQRTEQGDSAMYLCASSLGAGQGANEQYFGPGTRLTVT.

The gene calls are TRBV15 and TRBJ2-5; the D gene is possibly TRBD2 (6 bases). V was shortened by 0 bases and J by 2 bases, with 10 bases between the two germline ends. Germline assignment: CDR1 LNHNV and CDR2 YYDKDF (reference sequence). The CDR3 is made up of 15 amino acids. The CDR3 DNA is TGTGCCACCAGCAGAGATGAGGGGAGGCAAGAGACCCAGTACTTC. Translating it yields CATSRDEGRQETQYF.

This chain joins TRBV5-1 and TRBJ2-5, with 8 positions matching TRBD2. Germline CDR1 SGHRS, CDR2 YFSETQ. The CDR3 loop spans 14 amino acids. With 5 bases clipped from V and 2 bases from J, the junction kept 5 bases outside the gene matches. The CDR3 bases are TGCGCCAGCAGACCTACTAGCGGACAAGAGACCCAGTACTTC. Translated: CASRPTSGQETQYF. The full variable domain, completed using reference TRBV5-1 and TRBJ2-5, is KAGVTQTPRYLIKTRGQQVTLSCSPISGHRSVSWYQQTPGQGLQFLFEYFSETQRNKGNFPGRFSGRQFSNSRSEMNVSTLELGDSALYLCASRPTSGQETQYFGPGTRLLVL.